The present T cell receptor beta chain was sequenced within a study of T cells in Graves' hyperthyroidism and ophthalmopathy. Study results and limitations: Most thyroid-expanded clonotypes above 0.001 were also found in blood. In the analysis, a 13 V-J model separated ophthalmopathy from stable hyperthyroidism.

Diagnoses were made from clinical symptoms, serum measures (thyroxine and TRAb), thyroid ultrasound and orbital computed tomography. Isolation of PBMCs was performed on about 9.9 ml fresh peripheral blood. Comments on this clonotype: As yet, its antigen is unknown.

The CDR3 regions of TCR beta were amplified from RNA transcripts. With the HTBI primer set, the TCR CDR3 went through a first round of RT-PCR. TCRdb re-called the multiplex PCR reads through MiXCR, storing one row per CDR3 protein. The sample lists 390,000 or so distinct CDR3 sequences, about 14% occurring once. The sequenced material came from blood. This sequence was found in a man aged 18 to 29 with Graves' ophthalmopathy.

The CDR3 DNA follows: TGTGCCAGCAGTGACGGGACGGTAAATGAAAAACTGTTTTTT. Translating it yields CASSDGTVNEKLFF. The V call is TRBV2, the J call TRBJ1-4, with D tentatively TRBD1 (5 bases). V was cut by 3 bases and J by 5 bases, with 10 bases left in between. The germline V gene has CDR1 SNHLY and CDR2 FYNNEI. The CDR3 extends over 14 amino acids.